The 29 T cell receptor beta chains reported below all come from one sample, sequenced in a study of control samples from healthy donors and cancer patients. Using immunoSEQ multiplex PCR, the repertoire was profiled, and TCRdb retains in-frame clones only, with some absent. The repertoire holds fewer than 500,000 clones, with about 93% as singletons. Sequences were obtained from PBMCs. Receptor source: a man aged 35 to 55 with head and neck cancer.

V is TRBV2 and J is TRBJ2-3; 7 nucleotides line up with TRBD2. Germline V gene data show CDR1 as SNHLY and CDR2 as FYNNEI. V was clipped by 8 bases and J by 2 bases; unmatched bases: 4. This CDR3 has 13 amino acids. CDR3: CASERGDTDTQYF. The CDR3 DNA follows: TGTGCCAGCGAACGGGGGGACACAGATACGCAGTATTTT.

This clone was seen once. The chain couples TRBV6-2 or TRBV6-3 to TRBJ2-7; 7 nucleotides match TRBD1. The CDR3 runs 15 residues. The V gene's germline CDR1 is MNHEY and CDR2 SVGEGT. V lost 6 bases, J lost 7 bases, and 15 bases stayed unmatched. The CDR3 nucleotides read TGTGCCAGCAGCCACCCGGGACAGACCTCTTTTGAGCAGTACTTC. Its translation: CASSHPGQTSFEQYF.

V and J are TRBV7-3 and TRBJ2-3, with a possible D match to TRBD2 (7 bases). The V end was cut by 5 bases, the J end by 5 bases, with 17 bases between. This CDR3 contains 15 residues. Germline assignment: CDR1 SGHTA and CDR2 FQGTGA. In DNA, the CDR3 is TGTGCCAGCAGCCCTTGGGGGGGGGCCGGAGATACGCAGTATTTT. Its protein is CASSPWGGAGDTQYF.

V gene TRBV24-1 combines with J gene TRBJ2-2, with 11 nucleotides matching TRBD1. V lost 4 bases and J lost 4; bases outside the gene matches: 4. The CDR3 sequence is 16 residues long. Germline V gene lookup returns CDR1 KGHDR and CDR2 SFDVKD. The CDR3 sequence: CATSDPGTGGTGELFF. In nucleotides, the CDR3 is TGTGCCACCAGTGACCCCGGGACAGGGGGCACCGGGGAGCTGTTTTTT.

The V gene is TRBV2, the J gene TRBJ2-1, with TRBD2 matching over 9 bases. Losses at the gene ends were 7 bases for V and 5 bases for J; bases not matched to a gene: 12. The germline CDR1 and CDR2 sequences are SNHLY and FYNNEI. CDR3 length: 16 residues. CDR3 bases: TGTGCCAGCATGCAATCCCTAGCGGGATTTAACAATGAGCAGTTCTTC. Protein sequence: CASMQSLAGFNNEQFF.

This clone occurred a few times. This sequence joins TRBV30 and TRBJ1-4, with 7 bases lining up with TRBD1. The V and J ends lost 2 bases and 4 bases, in that order; junction bases with no gene match: 10. The CDR3 spans 16 residues. Germline-derived CDR1 and CDR2 are GTSNPN and SVGIG (reference sequence). The CDR3 spells CAWSLNAGGVNEKLFF. As DNA, the CDR3 is TGTGCCTGGAGTTTGAACGCAGGGGGGGTTAATGAAAAACTGTTTTTT.

The chain combines TRBV5-6 with TRBJ1-4; D is ambiguous. The CDR3 extends over 15 amino acids. CDR1 and CDR2 from the germline V gene are SGHDT and YYEEEE. V lost 4 bases, J lost 6 bases, and 16 bases lay in between. CDR3 sequence (DNA): TGTGCCAGCAGCCTAAGTGCGGGTCGGGATGAAAAACTGTTTTTT. Amino acids: CASSLSAGRDEKLFF.

This rearrangement joins TRBV9 to TRBJ2-7, with 8 bases identical to TRBD2. The CDR3 contains 16 residues. J lost 7 bases, V lost 0 bases, and 12 bases had no gene match. Germline V gene lookup returns CDR1 SGDLS and CDR2 YYNGEE. The CDR3 DNA is TGTGCCAGCAGCGTAGACGGCGGGAGGCTTGTGGGTGAGCAGTACTTC. Protein: CASSVDGGRLVGEQYF.

V is TRBV9 and J is TRBJ2-1, with TRBD2 identical over 10 bases. After removal of 1 base from V and 4 bases from J, the junction contained 11 bases not matched to a gene. The CDR3 consists of 18 residues. Germline assignment: CDR1 SGDLS and CDR2 YYNGEE. CDR3 sequence (DNA): TGTGCCAGCAGCGTATCCGATAGCGGGGGGCCTCCTTACAATGAGCAGTTCTTC. It is translated as CASSVSDSGGPPYNEQFF.

This chain joins TRBV18 and TRBJ2-6; D may match TRBD1 or TRBD2 (6 bases each). CDR3 length: 17 amino acids. In germline, CDR1 is KGHSH, CDR2 LQKENI. V was pared by 6 bases and J by 1 base, with 16 bases between. The DNA of the CDR3 is TGTGCCAGCTCGAGGGGGGCAGGGGAATCTGGGGCCAACGTCCTGACTTTC. Translating it yields CASSRGAGESGANVLTF.

The gene calls are TRBV28 and TRBJ2-3, with TRBD1 identical over 7 bases. Germline CDR1 reads MDHEN; CDR2 reads SYDVKM. The CDR3 is 14 residues long. V trimming: 7 bases; J trimming: 3 bases; junction bases outside the gene matches: 7. In nucleotides, the CDR3 is TGTGCCAGCAATCGACAGGGAACGACAGATACGCAGTATTTT. As protein: CASNRQGTTDTQYF.

This sequence joins TRBV9 and TRBJ2-1, with 7 bases matching TRBD2. The CDR3 loop spans 15 amino acids. Trimming at V came to 4 bases and at J to 4 bases, leaving 8 bases not matched to a gene. CDR1 SGDLS and CDR2 YYNGEE come from the germline V gene. This CDR3 reads CASSTFGGSYNEQFF. The CDR3 DNA sequence: TGTGCCAGCAGCACCTTCGGGGGGTCATACAATGAGCAGTTCTTC. Based on the CDR3 plus reference TRBV9 and TRBJ2-1, the full variable domain is DSGVTQTPKHLITATGQRVTLRCSPRSGDLSVYWYQQSLDQGLQFLIQYYNGEERAKGNILERFSAQQFPDLHSELNLSSLELGDSALYFCASSTFGGSYNEQFFGPGTRLTVL.

The chain recombines TRBV7-7 with TRBJ1-1; D is perhaps TRBD1 (5 bases). Germline V gene data show CDR1 as SSHAT and CDR2 as FNYEAQ (reference sequence). This CDR3 comprises 9 residues. In DNA form, the CDR3 reads TGTGCTCGGGGGGGGAAAGCTTTCTTT. Translation gives CARGGKAFF.

The chain combines TRBV29-1 with TRBJ2-7; D is possibly TRBD2 (6 bases). This CDR3 is built from 15 residues. The V and J ends lost 7 bases and 2 bases respectively, with 21 bases between them. CDR1 is SQVTM and CDR2 is ANQGSEA in the germline V gene. CDR3 DNA sequence: TGCAGCGCTTCTACAGGAGGGATTGGGACCTACGAGCAGTACTTC. Translating gives CSASTGGIGTYEQYF.

The CDR3 DNA reads as TGTGCCAGCTCACTCACCGGGACAGGGGGAAACACTGAAGCTTTCTTT. Protein product: CASSLTGTGGNTEAFF. The rearrangement joins TRBV18 to TRBJ1-1; TRBD1 matches at 11 bases. Unmatched junction bases numbered 6, after V lost 4 bases and J lost 2 bases. CDR3 length: 16 residues. Germline values: CDR1 KGHSH, CDR2 LQKENI.

This chain connects TRBV24-1 to TRBJ2-2, with D possibly matching TRBD2 (6 bases). V dropped 6 bases and J dropped 4 bases, with 8 bases sitting between them. Germline values: CDR1 KGHDR, CDR2 SFDVKD. CDR3 size: 13 residues. In DNA form, the CDR3 reads TGTGCCACCAGTCGGGACTTCACCGGGGAGCTGTTTTTT. Translated, it gives CATSRDFTGELFF.

The J gene is TRBJ2-2, the V gene TRBV10-3, with D unresolved. The germline V gene encodes CDR1 ENHRY and CDR2 SYGVKD. The CDR3 totals 14 residues. The V and J ends lost 8 bases and 4 bases respectively, with 14 bases between them. As DNA, the CDR3 is TGTGCCATCGGCGTGGGTATGGGCACCGGGGAGCTGTTTTTT. It encodes CAIGVGMGTGELFF.

The V call is TRBV6-6, the J call TRBJ2-7; weak D call: TRBD2 (5 bases). Trimming cost V 5 bases and J 7 bases, with 6 bases left between them. This CDR3 has 10 amino acids. Germline loops: CDR1 MNHNY, CDR2 SVGAGI (reference sequence). CDR3 region: CASSRGEQYF. For the CDR3, the DNA is TGTGCCAGCAGTCGGGGAGAGCAGTACTTC.

The chain couples TRBV28 to TRBJ2-7; D call uncertain. The CDR3 is 16 residues long. The germline V gene has CDR1 MDHEN and CDR2 SYDVKM. V was shortened by 4 bases and J by 5 bases, with 21 bases between the two germline ends. The CDR3 DNA is TGTGCCAGCAGTTATCCCCAGTTCGGGCGAAAGAACGAGCAGTACTTC. This encodes CASSYPQFGRKNEQYF.

J is TRBJ2-3 and V is TRBV3-1 (or the pseudogene TRBV3-2); 7 bases map to TRBD2. V trimming: 4 bases; J trimming: 0 bases; junction bases outside the gene matches: 7. Germline V gene sequence: CDR1 LGHDT, CDR2 YNNKEL (reference sequence). CDR3 length: 16 residues. The CDR3 bases are TGTGCCAGCAGCCGACCACGGACTAGTAGCACAGATACGCAGTATTTT. Protein: CASSRPRTSSTDTQYF.

The gene calls are TRBV10-1 and TRBJ2-1, with 10 bases that match TRBD1. J gave up 6 bases and V 8 bases, and 7 bases lay outside the gene matches. This CDR3 comprises 14 residues. Germline V CDR1 and CDR2: WNHNN, SYGVQD (reference sequence). CDR3 region: CASSFRTGGNEQFF. CDR3 nucleotide sequence: TGCGCCAGCTCGTTTAGGACAGGGGGCAATGAGCAGTTCTTC.

This chain joins TRBV7-2 and TRBJ2-6; possibly TRBD1 or TRBD2 for D (6 bases each). There are 15 residues in the CDR3. Germline V gene lookup returns CDR1 SGHTA and CDR2 FQGNSA. DNA for the CDR3: TGTGCACCACAGGGCGGAGGGTCTGGGGCCAACGTCCTGACTTTC. Its protein is CAPQGGGSGANVLTF.

As concerns this clone: The same CDR3 is also encoded by other DNA sequences in this sample. J is TRBJ2-7 and V is TRBV4-2; D is perhaps TRBD1 or TRBD2 (5 bases each). V dropped 1 base and J dropped 2 bases, with 15 bases sitting between them. Germline-derived CDR1 and CDR2 are LGHNA and YNFKEQ. The CDR3 runs 16 residues. For the CDR3, the DNA is TGTGCCAGCAGCCAAGCTACCGGGACGGGTCCCTACGAGCAGTACTTC. Protein sequence: CASSQATGTGPYEQYF.

This chain connects TRBV18 to TRBJ2-4; no reliable D call. With 2 bases removed from V and 1 base from J, the gap between germline ends came to 12 bases. The CDR3 is made up of 16 amino acids. Germline CDR1 and CDR2: KGHSH and LQKENI. The CDR3 DNA reads TGTGCCAGCTCACCATTCATTCTGGGGGCCAAAAACATTCAGTACTTC. Translating it yields CASSPFILGAKNIQYF.

The rearrangement joins TRBV11-2 to TRBJ2-7; TRBD2 agrees at 8 bases. Germline values: CDR1 SGHAT, CDR2 FQNNGV. V shed 5 bases, J shed 6 bases, and the junction held 12 bases outside the gene matches. The CDR3 spans 15 residues. The CDR3 here is CASSPKREKLSEQYF. CDR3 in DNA: TGTGCCAGCAGCCCCAAGCGGGAGAAGCTAAGCGAGCAGTACTTC.

The V and J genes are TRBV18 and TRBJ1-1; a weak D match, TRBD1 (5 bases). The CDR3 runs to 16 residues. Trimming cost V 2 bases and J 4 bases, with 17 bases left between them. Per germline, CDR1 KGHSH and CDR2 LQKENI. The CDR3 DNA reads as TGTGCCAGCTCACCAAGCGTGGTACAGGTGAGCACTGAAGCTTTCTTT. It encodes CASSPSVVQVSTEAFF. Supplemented by reference TRBV18 and TRBJ1-1, the full variable domain reads NAGVMQNPRHLVRRRGQEARLRCSPMKGHSHVYWYRQLPEEGLKFMVYLQKENIIDESGMPKERFSAEFPKEGPSILRIQQVVRGDSAAYFCASSPSVVQVSTEAFFGQGTRLTVV.

The chain joins TRBV9 to TRBJ2-1; weak D call: TRBD1 (7 bases). V lost 4 bases to trimming and J lost 5 bases, with 13 bases between them. The CDR3 covers 14 residues. CDR1 and CDR2 from the germline V gene are SGDLS and YYNGEE. The CDR3 DNA follows: TGTGCCAGCAGCCAGGGGGACTTGGACAATGAGCAGTTCTTC. Its translation is CASSQGDLDNEQFF.

This clone was counted a few times. The CDR3 region has the DNA TGTGCCATCAGTGAGTCGTCTAGCGGGGGAGGGCCTGAGCAGTTCTTC. Residues: CAISESSSGGGPEQFF. This chain uses TRBV10-3 with TRBJ2-1; 10 bases line up with TRBD2. The CDR3 runs to 16 residues. The germline V gene has CDR1 ENHRY and CDR2 SYGVKD. With V trimmed by 0 bases and J by 9 bases, 8 bases remained unmatched.

This chain joins TRBV28 and TRBJ1-2, with D possibly being TRBD1 (6 bases). V was shortened by 4 bases and J by 2 bases, with 17 bases between the two germline ends. Germline V gene sequence: CDR1 MDHEN, CDR2 SYDVKM. CDR3 length: 16 residues. CDR3 bases: TGTGCCAGCAGTTCACCCGTCCCGACAGGAAACTATGGCTACACCTTC. This encodes CASSSPVPTGNYGYTF.